The 16 T cell receptor beta chains below come from one sample, sequenced in a study of cytomegalovirus exposure and HLA in healthy donors. The protocol was immunoSEQ multiplex PCR, while the TCRdb copy is restricted to in-frame clones and leaves out a portion. The data show roughly 68,000 clones, around 97% seen once. Sequenced material: PBMCs. Receptors were obtained from a man between 18 and 29 years old in good health and CMV-seronegative.

This chain connects TRBV2 to TRBJ1-1; D may be TRBD1 (6 bases). The CDR3 is 10 amino acids. V dropped 6 bases and J dropped 11 bases, with 10 bases sitting between them. Germline assignment: CDR1 SNHLY and CDR2 FYNNEI. The chain's CDR3 is CASRGADAFF. The CDR3 region has the DNA TGTGCCAGCAGGGGGGCAGACGCTTTCTTT. The whole variable domain, filled in from reference TRBV2 and TRBJ1-1, reads EPEVTQTPSHQVTQMGQEVILRCVPISNHLYFYWYRQILGQKVEFLVSFYNNEISEKSEIFDDQFSVERPDGSNFTLKIRSTKLEDSAMYFCASRGADAFFGQGTRLTVV.

The chain recombines TRBV4-1 with TRBJ1-5, with 8 bases that match TRBD1. Germline loops: CDR1 MGHRA, CDR2 YSYEKL. Trimming at V came to 4 bases and at J to 2 bases, leaving 4 bases not matched to a gene. The CDR3 spans 15 residues. CDR3 sequence reads: CASSRGTGGNQPQHF. The CDR3 bases are TGCGCCAGCAGCCGCGGGACAGGCGGCAATCAGCCCCAGCATTTT.

The V gene is TRBV25-1, the J gene TRBJ1-2, with D maybe TRBD1 (5 bases). The V gene's germline CDR1 is MGHDK and CDR2 SYGVNS. The CDR3 runs to 14 residues. Between the trimmed V and J ends, which lost 2 bases and 3 bases, there was a span of 10 bases. The CDR3 sequence: CASSEGRGDYGYTF. As DNA, the CDR3 is TGTGCCAGCAGTGAAGGGAGGGGAGACTATGGCTACACCTTC.

As for this clone: The sample has other DNA sequences that encode this CDR3 too. The V gene is TRBV10-1, the J gene TRBJ2-7; the match to TRBD2 covers 11 bases. The CDR3 extends over 15 amino acids. Germline CDR1 is WNHNN and CDR2 is SYGVQD (reference sequence). J gave up 2 bases and V 8 bases, and 8 bases lay outside the gene matches. The CDR3: CASRAGTSGPYEQYF. The CDR3 DNA reads as TGCGCCAGCCGTGCGGGGACTAGCGGTCCCTACGAGCAGTACTTC.

The rearrangement uses TRBV5-4 and TRBJ2-7; 11 nucleotides match TRBD2. From germline, CDR1 is SGHNT and CDR2 YYREEE (reference sequence). Trimming cost V 4 bases and J 3 bases; bases outside gene matches: 6. This CDR3 is 15 amino acids long. CDR3 in amino acids: CASSNGTSGNYEQYF. The CDR3, as DNA: TGTGCCAGCAGCAACGGGACTAGCGGAAACTACGAGCAGTACTTC.

This chain uses TRBV6-1 with TRBJ2-7, with a possible D match to TRBD1 (7 bases). The CDR3 consists of 12 residues. V shed 6 bases and J shed 6 bases, with 12 bases lying between them. Germline assignment: CDR1 MNHNS and CDR2 SASEGT. CDR3 in DNA: TGTGCCAGCAGGGCAGGGGGAGGCGAGCAGTACTTC. This codes for CASRAGGGEQYF.

The chain combines TRBV18 with TRBJ1-5; TRBD1 might be the D (6 bases). The germline CDR1 and CDR2 sequences are KGHSH and LQKENI. V was clipped by 3 bases and J by 0 bases, with 9 bases between them. The CDR3 is made up of 15 amino acids. In DNA form, the CDR3 reads TGTGCCAGCTCACCTCAGGGGAATAGCAATCAGCCCCAGCATTTT. Protein sequence: CASSPQGNSNQPQHF.

V gene TRBV2 combines with J gene TRBJ1-1; D perhaps matches TRBD1 (6 bases). The CDR3 covers 12 residues. Looked up from germline, CDR1 is SNHLY and CDR2 is FYNNEI. V shed 6 bases and J shed 6 bases, with 11 bases lying between them. Here the CDR3 reads CASSGTPSEAFF. The CDR3 DNA is TGTGCCAGCAGCGGGACACCGTCTGAAGCTTTCTTT.

V usage is TRBV7-3 and J usage is TRBJ1-1; D is unclear. Trimming removed 2 bases from V and 0 bases from J, with 4 bases in between. The germline gives CDR1 SGHTA, CDR2 FQGTGA. This CDR3 has 13 amino acids. The CDR3 nucleotides are TGTGCCAGCAGCTTAGAGATGAACACTGAAGCTTTCTTT. It encodes CASSLEMNTEAFF.

The rearrangement links TRBV28 to TRBJ1-5; TRBD1 matches at 7 bases. CDR1 and CDR2 from the germline V gene are MDHEN and SYDVKM. The CDR3 has 15 amino acids. J gave up 2 bases and V 3 bases, and 4 bases lay outside the gene matches. CDR3 nucleotides: TGTGCCAGCAGTTTCACAGGGGCTGGCAATCAGCCCCAGCATTTT. The encoded protein is CASSFTGAGNQPQHF.

This chain uses TRBV27 with TRBJ2-1, with 7 positions matching TRBD2. CDR1 and CDR2 from the germline V gene are MNHEY and SMNVEV (reference sequence). V lost 5 bases and J lost 7; bases outside the gene matches: 5. CDR3 length: 13 residues. CDR3: CASSGLVGNEQFF. CDR3 in DNA: TGTGCCAGCAGTGGACTAGTCGGGAATGAGCAGTTCTTC.

Here the CDR3 reads CASSIAGRTNYEQYF. CDR3 DNA: TGTGCCAGTAGTATAGCAGGGCGAACAAACTACGAGCAGTACTTC. The chain links TRBV19 to TRBJ2-7, with D possibly matching TRBD1 (5 bases). The CDR3 runs to 15 residues. Trimming left V 1 base short and J 3 bases short, with 13 bases between. Germline values: CDR1 LNHDA, CDR2 SQIVND (reference sequence).

V gene TRBV6-5 combines with J gene TRBJ1-1; 8 positions match TRBD1. The V gene's germline CDR1 is MNHEY and CDR2 SVGAGI. V was pared by 6 bases and J by 11 bases, with 14 bases of the junction left unmatched. The CDR3 is 14 residues long. The CDR3 protein is CASRLGQGATEAFF. The CDR3 nucleotides read TGTGCCAGCAGACTCGGACAGGGTGCTACGGAGGCTTTCTTT.

This clone was detected only once. The chain couples TRBV7-9 to TRBJ2-7; 12 bases are a match to TRBD2. The CDR3 has 15 amino acids. V lost 1 base, J lost 6 bases, and 4 bases stayed unmatched. CDR1 and CDR2 (germline): SEHNR, FQNEAQ (reference sequence). The CDR3 sequence is CASSLELAGGLEQYF. The CDR3 coding sequence is TGTGCCAGCAGCTTAGAACTAGCGGGAGGTCTCGAGCAGTACTTC. The full variable domain, with the rest looked up from reference TRBV7-9 and TRBJ2-7, is DTGVSQNPRHKITKRGQNVTFRCDPISEHNRLYWYRQTLGQGPEFLTYFQNEAQLEKSRLLSDRFSAERPKGSFSTLEIQRTEQGDSAMYLCASSLELAGGLEQYFGPGTRLTVT.

The CDR3 nucleotides are TGTGCCAGCAGTGAATTTAGGACAGGGACTGAAGCTTTCTTT. This translates into CASSEFRTGTEAFF. The chain joins TRBV2 to TRBJ1-1; 8 bases map to TRBD1. The germline V gene encodes CDR1 SNHLY and CDR2 FYNNEI. The V and J ends lost 2 bases and 5 bases, in that order; junction bases with no gene match: 4. This CDR3 has 14 residues.

This clone was recorded once. V and J are TRBV9 and TRBJ1-2, with D possibly matching TRBD1 (6 bases). CDR3 length: 15 residues. The germline gives CDR1 SGDLS, CDR2 YYNGEE. V was clipped by 7 bases and J by 4 bases, with 20 bases between them. The CDR3 sequence: CASAEGHRGFYGYTF. CDR3 nucleotide sequence: TGTGCCAGCGCCGAGGGACATCGGGGCTTCTATGGCTACACCTTC. Together with reference TRBV9 and TRBJ1-2, the CDR3 gives the full variable domain: DSGVTQTPKHLITATGQRVTLRCSPRSGDLSVYWYQQSLDQGLQFLIQYYNGEERAKGNILERFSAQQFPDLHSELNLSSLELGDSALYFCASAEGHRGFYGYTFGSGTRLTVV.